The 28 T cell receptor beta chains presented below share a single source sample, sequenced in a study of blood T cell repertoires in COVID-19. Only in-frame clones appear in the TCRdb table, and some are missing; sequencing was by immunoSEQ multiplex PCR. The top ten hold roughly 8.4% of the sample, which has about 170,000 clones, roughly 80% seen once. Sequenced input: peripheral blood. These receptors all stem from a man between 60 and 75 years old with acute or convalescent COVID-19.

This clone was found a few times. The chain combines TRBV27 with TRBJ2-7; 8 bases are shared with TRBD1. Germline-derived CDR1 and CDR2 are MNHEY and SMNVEV (reference sequence). The CDR3 has 13 residues. The V and J ends lost 5 bases and 12 bases, in that order; junction bases with no gene match: 12. CDR3: CASSPTGGIVPYF. The CDR3 nucleotides are TGTGCCAGCAGTCCTACAGGGGGTATCGTTCCGTACTTC.

This chain links TRBV9 with TRBJ1-1; 9 nucleotides agree with TRBD1. This CDR3 spans 15 amino acids. Germline V gene lookup returns CDR1 SGDLS and CDR2 YYNGEE. J lost 4 bases, V lost 4 bases, and 8 bases had no gene match. CDR3: CASSSGQGRGTEAFF. The CDR3 DNA sequence: TGTGCCAGCAGCTCGGGACAGGGAAGGGGCACTGAAGCTTTCTTT.

This clone was observed a single time. Within the sample, other DNA sequences also encode this same CDR3. The chain couples TRBV7-2 to TRBJ1-2; D gene unclear. The V end was cut by 1 base, the J end by 5 bases, with 8 bases between. The germline gives CDR1 SGHTA, CDR2 FQGNSA. The length of the CDR3 is 13 residues. The CDR3 sequence: CASSLGGEYGYTF. Here the CDR3 DNA reads TGTGCCAGCAGCTTAGGCGGAGAATATGGCTACACCTTC.

The gene calls are TRBV19 and TRBJ1-6; a weak D match, TRBD1 (6 bases). Germline V CDR1 and CDR2: LNHDA, SQIVND (reference sequence). The CDR3 is 14 residues long. V was trimmed by 10 bases and J by 2 bases, leaving 12 bases between them. The CDR3 sequence: CATRGDTYNSPLHF. DNA of the CDR3: TGTGCCACCAGGGGCGATACCTATAATTCACCCCTCCACTTT.

A note on this clone: This CDR3 is also generated by other DNA sequences in the sample. The chain employs TRBV6-6 and TRBJ1-5, with no clear D. This CDR3 comprises 14 residues. CDR1 MNHNY and CDR2 SVGAGI come from the germline V gene (reference sequence). V was trimmed by 6 bases and J by 0 bases, leaving 9 bases between them. CDR3 DNA sequence: TGTGCCAGCAGCTCCCCCGGTAGCAATCAGCCCCAGCATTTT. Translating gives CASSSPGSNQPQHF.

This clone was observed a single time. The rearrangement links TRBV12-3 or TRBV12-4 to TRBJ1-2; TRBD1 might be the D (6 bases). The ends were cut back, 6 bases at V and 3 bases at J, with 11 bases in the middle. This CDR3 region has 13 residues. In nucleotides, the CDR3 is TGTGCCAGCAGGAGGGACAACTACTATGGCTACACCTTC. Translated, it gives CASRRDNYYGYTF.

The gene calls are TRBV9 and TRBJ2-5; tentative D call: TRBD2 (5 bases). This CDR3 region has 13 residues. V lost 2 bases to trimming and J lost 5 bases, with 10 bases between them. The germline CDR1 and CDR2 sequences are SGDLS and YYNGEE. CDR3 region: CASSVGVRETQYF. In DNA, the CDR3 is TGTGCCAGCAGCGTCGGGGTGCGGGAGACCCAGTACTTC.

This clone showed up just once. The CDR3 region is CATSRIVAGTSYNEQFF. The CDR3 DNA follows: TGTGCCACCAGCAGAATAGTAGCGGGAACCTCCTACAATGAGCAGTTCTTC. The J gene is TRBJ2-1, the V gene TRBV15; 8 bases line up with TRBD2. CDR1 and CDR2 (germline): LNHNV, YYDKDF (reference sequence). The CDR3 extends over 17 amino acids. V gave up 2 bases and J gave up 0 bases; unmatched junction bases: 6.

The CDR3: CASSRGTNQPQHF. The CDR3 region has the DNA TGTGCCAGCTCTCGTGGGACTAATCAGCCCCAGCATTTT. V and J are TRBV2 and TRBJ1-5; D is possibly TRBD1 (5 bases). From germline, CDR1 is SNHLY and CDR2 FYNNEI. The V end lost 8 bases, the J end lost 4 bases, and 12 bases lay between the germline ends. The CDR3 contains 13 residues.

The rearrangement joins TRBV7-6 to TRBJ2-2, with unresolved D. CDR1 is SGHVS, CDR2 FNYEAQ, per germline. Trimming took off 10 bases at V and 3 bases at J, with 18 bases between the two ends. This CDR3 comprises 15 residues. The CDR3 here is CATNPQDTHTGELFF. The CDR3 bases are TGTGCCACCAACCCTCAAGACACCCACACCGGGGAGCTGTTTTTT.

The CDR3: CASSKVCRDYGYTF. In nucleotides, the CDR3 is TGTGCCAGCAGCAAAGTTTGCAGGGACTATGGCTACACCTTC. The V and J genes are TRBV21-1 and TRBJ1-2; no DNA check was done on the table's D call, TRBD1. TRBV21-1 is given as a pseudogene. CDR3 length equals 14 residues.

The chain links TRBV24-1 to TRBJ2-2; D gene uncertain. The CDR3 is 12 residues long. The germline V gene encodes CDR1 KGHDR and CDR2 SFDVKD. Deletions cut 6 bases from V and 5 bases from J, with 6 bases between. CDR3 sequence reads: CATSQLTGELFF. The CDR3, as DNA: TGTGCCACCAGTCAGTTAACCGGGGAGCTGTTTTTT.

The chain has TRBV9 and TRBJ2-3, with 11 bases lining up with TRBD2. Unmatched junction bases numbered 1, after V lost 2 bases and J lost 5 bases. Germline CDR1 is SGDLS and CDR2 is YYNGEE. This CDR3 has 14 amino acids. CDR3 loop: CASSVSGGVDTQYF. The CDR3 nucleotides read TGTGCCAGCAGCGTTAGCGGGGGGGTAGATACGCAGTATTTT.

The V call is TRBV14, the J call TRBJ1-6; TRBD1 might be the D (5 bases). V lost 4 bases, J lost 11 bases, and 12 bases lay in between. CDR1 is SGHDN and CDR2 is FVKESK in the germline V gene. The CDR3 is made up of 13 amino acids. The CDR3 spells CASSLDTSPPLHF. DNA for the CDR3: TGTGCCAGCAGCCTGGACACTTCCCCACCCCTCCACTTT.

This chain uses TRBV6-5 with TRBJ2-1, with D perhaps matching TRBD1 (6 bases). Germline CDR1 is MNHEY and CDR2 is SVGAGI. The CDR3 runs 13 residues. Trimming took off 10 bases at V and 1 base at J, with 11 bases between the two ends. The CDR3 DNA sequence: TGTGCCACTCAGGACAGATCCTACAATGAGCAGTTCTTC. Amino acid sequence: CATQDRSYNEQFF.

The sample holds one count of this clone. The V call is TRBV6-5, the J call TRBJ1-2; weak D call: TRBD1 (5 bases). CDR1 MNHEY and CDR2 SVGAGI come from the germline V gene. This CDR3 is 15 amino acids long. The V end was cut by 10 bases, the J end by 4 bases, with 22 bases between. CDR3 DNA: TGTGCCACCGTGGCGGGGCCAGGGTTAGGCTATGGCTACACCTTC. This codes for CATVAGPGLGYGYTF.

This chain connects TRBV29-1 to TRBJ2-7; TRBD2 matches 10 bases. The germline V gene encodes CDR1 SQVTM and CDR2 ANQGSEA. This CDR3 has 15 amino acids. V dropped 4 bases and J dropped 1; count of bases not matched to a gene: 7. CDR3 amino acids: CSVVELAGASYEQYF. Written as DNA, the CDR3 is TGCAGCGTTGTAGAGCTAGCGGGGGCATCCTACGAGCAGTACTTC.

This chain uses TRBV5-1 with TRBJ2-1; 7 bases line up with TRBD2. The V gene end was trimmed by 0 bases and the J gene end by 0 bases; junction bases not matched to a gene: 6. This CDR3 spans 17 amino acids. Germline V CDR1 and CDR2: SGHRS, YFSETQ. DNA of the CDR3: TGCGCCAGCAGCTTGGGAGGCGGGGAGGGCTCCTACAATGAGCAGTTCTTC. It encodes CASSLGGGEGSYNEQFF.

J is TRBJ1-2 and V is TRBV7-9; TRBD1 agrees at 8 bases. Germline V lookup: CDR1 SEHNR, CDR2 FQNEAQ (reference sequence). The V gene end was trimmed by 6 bases and the J gene end by 2 bases; junction bases not matched to a gene: 5. The CDR3 covers 14 residues. The DNA of the CDR3 is TGTGCCAGCAGTTCTGGACAGGGAAACTATGGCTACACCTTC. Its protein is CASSSGQGNYGYTF.

The rearrangement links TRBV10-2 to TRBJ1-2; a possible D gene is TRBD1 (5 bases). The CDR3 contains 12 residues. Germline V lookup: CDR1 WSHSY, CDR2 SAAADI. V shed 8 bases and J shed 3 bases, with 10 bases lying between them. The DNA of the CDR3 is TGCGCCAGCGAAGGGGCGGACTATGGCTACACCTTC. It is translated as CASEGADYGYTF.

The V call is TRBV3-1 (or the pseudogene TRBV3-2), the J call TRBJ2-5; 8 nucleotides agree with TRBD1. Germline assignment: CDR1 LGHDT and CDR2 YNNKEL (reference sequence). The ends lost 1 base at V and 7 bases at J; junction bases unmatched: 8. This CDR3 has 15 amino acids. CDR3 sequence reads: CASSQVGQGGGTQYF. As DNA, the CDR3 is TGTGCCAGCAGCCAAGTCGGACAGGGAGGAGGGACCCAGTACTTC.

This clone was observed once. The V call is TRBV10-2, the J call TRBJ2-3, with D perhaps TRBD2 (6 bases). Germline V lookup: CDR1 WSHSY, CDR2 SAAADI. The CDR3 totals 13 residues. Trimming pared 6 bases from V and 0 bases from J, leaving 7 bases between. CDR3 residues: CASRGGSTDTQYF. The DNA for the CDR3 is TGCGCCAGCAGGGGGGGTAGCACAGATACGCAGTATTTT.

The rearrangement joins TRBV5-1 to TRBJ1-2, with D perhaps TRBD1 (5 bases). This CDR3 is 15 amino acids long. The germline CDR1 and CDR2 sequences are SGHRS and YFSETQ. With 4 bases removed from V and 6 bases from J, the gap between germline ends came to 19 bases. The CDR3 DNA reads as TGCGCCAGCAGCGCCGATCCAGGGCTTGGGGATGGCTACACCTTC. Residues: CASSADPGLGDGYTF.

CDR3 in amino acids: CASSAPGTGWNEQFF. The CDR3 DNA reads TGTGCCAGCAGTGCCCCCGGGACAGGGTGGAATGAGCAGTTCTTC. This chain joins TRBV27 and TRBJ2-1; 9 bases are shared with TRBD1. This CDR3 has 15 residues. Trimming cost V 5 bases and J 7 bases; bases outside gene matches: 9. The germline gives CDR1 MNHEY, CDR2 SMNVEV (reference sequence).

This clone showed up just once. This sequence joins TRBV2 and TRBJ2-1; 9 bases match TRBD1. The trim removed 4 bases at V and 2 bases at J, leaving 3 bases unmatched. Germline V gene data show CDR1 as SNHLY and CDR2 as FYNNEI. The CDR3 is 15 residues long. The CDR3 here is CASSVDRGAYNEQFF. DNA for the CDR3: TGTGCCAGCAGTGTAGACAGGGGGGCCTACAATGAGCAGTTCTTC. Drawing the rest from reference TRBV2 and TRBJ2-1, the complete variable domain is EPEVTQTPSHQVTQMGQEVILRCVPISNHLYFYWYRQILGQKVEFLVSFYNNEISEKSEIFDDQFSVERPDGSNFTLKIRSTKLEDSAMYFCASSVDRGAYNEQFFGPGTRLTVL.

V usage is TRBV5-6 and J usage is TRBJ1-1; D is uncertain. Germline-derived CDR1 and CDR2 are SGHDT and YYEEEE. The CDR3 is made up of 13 amino acids. V lost 4 bases to trimming and J lost 0 bases, with 7 bases between them. DNA of the CDR3: TGTGCCAGCAGCGTACGGGTGAACACTGAAGCTTTCTTT. It translates to CASSVRVNTEAFF.

The chain links TRBV11-1 to TRBJ1-1; 9 nucleotides align to TRBD1. V lost 5 bases and J lost 7; bases outside the gene matches: 11. CDR1 is SGHAT, CDR2 FQDESV, per germline (reference sequence). The CDR3 is 15 residues long. The chain's CDR3 is CASSPYRGLGGEAFF. The CDR3 DNA follows: TGTGCCAGCAGCCCTTACAGGGGGCTGGGTGGTGAAGCTTTCTTT.

This rearrangement joins TRBV9 to TRBJ2-3, with TRBD2 matching over 9 bases. The germline V gene has CDR1 SGDLS and CDR2 YYNGEE. This CDR3 comprises 15 residues. V trimming: 0 bases; J trimming: 9 bases; junction bases outside the gene matches: 8. CDR3 bases: TGTGCCAGCAGCGTAGGTCCTAGCGGGGTAGTCACGCAGTATTTT. This sequence encodes CASSVGPSGVVTQYF.